Presented here are 11 T cell receptor beta chains from one specimen sequenced in a study of shared clonotypes between healthy human individuals. Produced via immunoSEQ multiplex PCR; TCRdb's table is partial and in-frame only. The sample has approximately 1.1 million clones, around 82% seen once. Sequencing was done on a sample of memory CD4+ T cells from PBMCs. Noted subset: CD45RA-negative fraction. Receptor source: a man aged 18-30 years in good health. Some clones in this sample may be carry-over from other donors' samples.

Comments on this clone: This could be a read error, since a much larger clone is one nucleotide away. Different DNA sequences within this sample yield the same CDR3. The V call is TRBV2, the J call TRBJ1-5; TRBD1 agrees at 10 bases. CDR3 length equals 13 residues. Trimming took 6 bases from V and 4 from J; bases not matched to a gene: 0. The germline V gene encodes CDR1 SNHLY and CDR2 FYNNEI. CDR3 residues: CASRGQGNQPQHF. The DNA for the CDR3 is TGTGCCAGCAGGGGACAGGGGAATCAGCCCCAGCATTTT.

V usage is TRBV15 and J usage is TRBJ2-7; possibly TRBD2 for D (5 bases). Trimming stripped 8 bases from V and 3 bases from J, with 17 bases between. Per germline, CDR1 LNHNV and CDR2 YYDKDF (reference sequence). The CDR3 is 14 residues long. The CDR3 sequence: CATGGFVGVYEQYF. CDR3 bases: TGTGCCACCGGAGGATTCGTAGGAGTCTACGAGCAGTACTTC. The whole variable domain, remainder taken from reference TRBV15 and TRBJ2-7, is DAMVIQNPRYQVTQFGKPVTLSCSQTLNHNVMYWYQQKSSQAPKLLFHYYDKDFNNEADTPDNFQSRRPNTSFCFLDIRSPGLGDTAMYLCATGGFVGVYEQYFGPGTRLTVT.

The chain joins TRBV14 to TRBJ1-2; 9 bases line up with TRBD1. Germline lookup yields CDR1 SGHDN and CDR2 FVKESK. The CDR3 spans 16 residues. V shed 3 bases, J shed 5 bases, and the junction held 10 bases outside the gene matches. CDR3 sequence reads: CASSHSMGQGVYGYTF. The CDR3 nucleotides read TGTGCCAGCAGCCACTCAATGGGACAGGGAGTATATGGCTACACCTTC. Full variable domain (rest looked up from reference TRBV14 and TRBJ1-2): EAGVTQFPSHSVIEKGQTVTLRCDPISGHDNLYWYRRVMGKEIKFLLHFVKESKQDESGMPNNRFLAERTGGTYSTLKVQPAELEDSGVYFCASSHSMGQGVYGYTFGSGTRLTVV.

The chain recombines TRBV7-6 with TRBJ2-7; a weak D match, TRBD2 (6 bases). V lost 2 bases, J lost 0 bases, and 14 bases lay in between. Germline V lookup: CDR1 SGHVS, CDR2 FNYEAQ. CDR3 size: 16 residues. In DNA, the CDR3 is TGTGCCAGCAGCTTATATACGGGAGAGAGCTCCTACGAGCAGTACTTC. Its translation is CASSLYTGESSYEQYF.

J is TRBJ2-3 and V is TRBV19, with D possibly matching TRBD1 (6 bases). With 6 bases removed from V and 4 bases from J, the gap between germline ends came to 8 bases. This CDR3 is 12 amino acids long. The germline V gene has CDR1 LNHDA and CDR2 SQIVND (reference sequence). Here the CDR3 reads CASSDRSDTQYF. The CDR3 region has the DNA TGTGCCAGTAGCGACAGGTCAGATACGCAGTATTTT.

The chain joins TRBV28 to TRBJ1-1, with 7 bases identical to TRBD1. The trim removed 3 bases at V and 5 bases at J, leaving 12 bases unmatched. The germline CDR1 and CDR2 sequences are MDHEN and SYDVKM. The CDR3 contains 16 residues. The CDR3 DNA reads as TGTGCCAGCAGTTTCGCGAATACAGGGGTCCTTACTGAAGCTTTCTTT. This translates into CASSFANTGVLTEAFF. Full variable domain (outside the CDR3, taken from reference TRBV28 and TRBJ1-1): DVKVTQSSRYLVKRTGEKVFLECVQDMDHENMFWYRQDPGLGLRLIYFSYDVKMKEKGDIPEGYSVSREKKERFSLILESASTNQTSMYLCASSFANTGVLTEAFFGQGTRLTVV.

This clone was detected only a few times. The chain joins TRBV6-6 to TRBJ2-3; D is ambiguous. Trimming removed 3 bases at V and 2 bases at J, with 9 bases between. CDR1 MNHNY and CDR2 SVGAGI come from the germline V gene (reference sequence). The CDR3 totals 14 residues. For the CDR3, the DNA is TGTGCCAGCAGTTATATCGCAGTCACAGATACGCAGTATTTT. Encoded protein: CASSYIAVTDTQYF.

The chain joins TRBV19 to TRBJ1-4; D not certain. Per germline, CDR1 LNHDA and CDR2 SQIVND (reference sequence). The CDR3 is 13 residues long. V was trimmed by 3 bases and J by 2 bases, leaving 4 bases between them. CDR3 sequence (DNA): TGTGCCAGTAGTATGGGTACTAATGAAAAACTGTTTTTT. This gives the protein CASSMGTNEKLFF.

The chain carries TRBV20-1 and TRBJ2-2; D unresolved. The CDR3 loop spans 11 amino acids. Trimming cost V 4 bases and J 3 bases, with 3 bases left between them. CDR1 DFQATT and CDR2 SNEGSKA come from the germline V gene (reference sequence). The CDR3 coding sequence is TGCAGTGCTATAGACACCGGGGAGCTGTTTTTT. It encodes CSAIDTGELFF.

In the case of this clone: A read error may be the cause here, since a much bigger clone is one base away. The chain joins TRBV28 to TRBJ2-5; D is unresolved. Germline V gene lookup returns CDR1 MDHEN and CDR2 SYDVKM. The CDR3 totals 11 residues. With 6 bases removed from V and 4 bases from J, the gap between germline ends came to 6 bases. In nucleotides, the CDR3 is TGTGCCAGCAGCCACCGAGAGACCCAGTACTTC. It is translated as CASSHRETQYF. The full variable domain, rest sourced from reference TRBV28 and TRBJ2-5, is DVKVTQSSRYLVKRTGEKVFLECVQDMDHENMFWYRQDPGLGLRLIYFSYDVKMKEKGDIPEGYSVSREKKERFSLILESASTNQTSMYLCASSHRETQYFGPGTRLLVL.

The V call is TRBV30, the J call TRBJ2-1, with D perhaps matching TRBD2 (5 bases). Germline V lookup: CDR1 GTSNPN, CDR2 SVGIG (reference sequence). Between the trimmed V and J ends, which lost 0 bases and 2 bases, there was a span of 17 bases. The CDR3 runs to 17 residues. CDR3 amino acids: CAWSVFKKRFTYNEQFF. DNA of the CDR3: TGTGCCTGGAGTGTTTTTAAAAAGCGGTTCACCTACAATGAGCAGTTCTTC. Filled out from reference TRBV30 and TRBJ2-1, the complete variable domain reads SQTIHQWPATLVQPVGSPLSLECTVEGTSNPNLYWYRQAAGRGLQLLFYSVGIGQISSEVPQNLSASRPQDRQFILSSKKLLLSDSGFYLCAWSVFKKRFTYNEQFFGPGTRLTVL.